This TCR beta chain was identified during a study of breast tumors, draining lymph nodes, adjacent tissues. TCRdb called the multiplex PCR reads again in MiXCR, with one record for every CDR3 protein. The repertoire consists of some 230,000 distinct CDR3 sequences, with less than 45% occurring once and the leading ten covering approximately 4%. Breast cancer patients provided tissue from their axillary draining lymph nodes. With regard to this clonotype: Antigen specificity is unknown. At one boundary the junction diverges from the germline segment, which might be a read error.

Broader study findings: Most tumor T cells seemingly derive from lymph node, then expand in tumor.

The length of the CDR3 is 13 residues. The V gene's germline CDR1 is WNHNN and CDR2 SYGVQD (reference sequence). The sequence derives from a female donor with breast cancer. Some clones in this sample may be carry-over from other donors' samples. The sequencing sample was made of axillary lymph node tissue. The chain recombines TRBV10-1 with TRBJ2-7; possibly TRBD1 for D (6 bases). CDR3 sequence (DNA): TGCGCCAGCAGTGAAACAGGGACCTACGAGCAGTGCTTC. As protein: CASSETGTYEQCF.